The T cell receptor beta chain under discussion was sequenced for a study of shared clonotypes between healthy human individuals. The CDR3 is 15 residues long. The germline gives CDR1 MGHRA, CDR2 YSYEKL. V was pared by 6 bases and J by 8 bases, with 20 bases between. Sequencing was at deep level. Source study methods: Filtering differed for immunoSEQ, which gave only junction sequences without quality scores. Data came from immunoSEQ multiplex PCR; TCRdb stores just in-frame clones and leaves some out. The DNA gave D and trimming, while V, J and clone size come from that table. This sample carries a few hundred thousand clones, roughly 91% of them seen once, and the ten largest clones take 15% to 20%. Adult Caucasians living in Nashville, Tennessee made up all of the donors.

The receptor comes from a man aged 18-30 years in good health. Source material: memory CD8+ T cells sorted from blood. As to subset: CD45RO+ cells pooled with CCR7-negative TemRA cells. This rearrangement joins TRBV4-1 to TRBJ2-4, with D perhaps matching TRBD2 (5 bases). This chain's CDR3 is CASSFLASMGDIQYF. The DNA for the CDR3 is TGCGCCAGCAGTTTCCTGGCCTCGATGGGAGACATTCAGTACTTC.